This TCR beta chain was recorded in a study of CD8 T cells in Susac syndrome. The authors reverse transcribed roughly 0.45 to 1 ug RNA with random hexamers. TCRdb reanalysed the immunoSEQ multiplex PCR reads using MiXCR and keeps one entry per CDR3 protein. This table has more than 85,000 distinct CDR3 sequences, about 95% appearing once. Controls comprised healthy donors matched for age and sex. Trimming took 4 bases from V and 4 from J, leaving 7 bases between them. The CDR3 has 11 residues. Germline loops: CDR1 SQVTM, CDR2 ANQGSEA. This TCR derives from a human donor in good health. This sequence joins TRBV29-1 and TRBJ1-1; D is uncertain. Material for sequencing was CD4+ T cells from PBMCs. The CDR3 DNA reads as TGCAGCGTTGTACCCCGCACTGAAGCTTTCTTT. This sequence encodes CSVVPRTEAFF.